This is a list of T cell receptor beta chains from one sample in a study of beta chain features in type 1 diabetes. Libraries were prepared by immunoSEQ multiplex PCR; TCRdb keeps only in-frame clonotypes and omits some of them. The table records roughly 290,000 clones, 15% of them present only once. What was sequenced was naive CD4+ T cells from blood. The receptors here all came from a man in his late teens or twenties with type 1 diabetes. Both conserved end residues are part of each CDR3.

CDR3,length,J,V
CASLGGNEQYF,11,TRBJ2-7,TRBV28
CASRILAGGPGETQYF,16,TRBJ2-5,TRBV2
CAWRQGNTGELFF,13,TRBJ2-2,TRBV30
CAWGTSNEQFF,11,TRBJ2-1,TRBV30
CAWRGFGTGELFF,13,TRBJ2-2,TRBV30
CASSVRGGQETQYF,14,TRBJ2-5,TRBV9
CASTLPPDEQYF,12,TRBJ2-7,TRBV28
CASSLLSDIQYF,12,TRBJ2-4,TRBV11-2
CASSLSLGGTSGSRSTDTQYF,21,TRBJ2-3,TRBV9
CASGASPYEQYF,12,TRBJ2-7,TRBV30
CASSPLRQASYEQYF,15,TRBJ2-7,TRBV18
CASSPQGLNTEAFF,14,TRBJ1-1,TRBV5-4
CASSSVLRLNQPQHF,15,TRBJ1-5,TRBV28
CASSSKRVLAGGTNYEQYF,19,TRBJ2-7,TRBV11-2
CASSLGPDSGQNNQPQHF,18,TRBJ1-5,TRBV7-2
CASSRPGQMNTGELFF,16,TRBJ2-2,TRBV21-1
CASSLSGLAGFHEQFF,16,TRBJ2-1,TRBV7-8
CASSLPTGGNEQFF,14,TRBJ2-1,TRBV6-6
CASSDSSAGGNEQFF,15,TRBJ2-1,TRBV6-4
CSVEPQGAGGYTF,13,TRBJ1-2,TRBV29-1
CASSPSGDTLIEAFF,15,TRBJ1-1,TRBV7-9
CASSSGLAGARETQYF,16,TRBJ2-5,TRBV5-4
CATSRDRPETGWNNEQFF,18,TRBJ2-1,TRBV15
CASSSGQDYGYTF,13,TRBJ1-2,TRBV7-6
CASSRGTSRGTDTQYF,16,TRBJ2-3,TRBV14
CSVPDRGQGGANVLTF,16,TRBJ2-6,TRBV29-1
CAISEQGPNIQYF,13,TRBJ2-4,TRBV10-3
CASSPDRDQPQHF,13,TRBJ1-5,TRBV6-4
CASSSPNEQFF,11,TRBJ2-1,TRBV28
CASSLWDRASNGYTF,15,TRBJ1-2,TRBV28
CASTSLNSPLHF,12,TRBJ1-6,TRBV11-2
CASSSSLAGGYNEQFF,16,TRBJ2-1,TRBV6-6
CASVMGGTSYEQYF,14,TRBJ2-7,TRBV7-8
CAWSPRSLNEKLFF,14,TRBJ1-4,TRBV30
CAISDLQGYEQYF,13,TRBJ2-7,TRBV10-3
CASSVESSGYTQYF,14,TRBJ2-3,TRBV9
CASGYGTGQETQYF,14,TRBJ2-5,TRBV12-5
CASSSGSSGETQYF,14,TRBJ2-5,TRBV7-7
CASSLYRTQETQYF,14,TRBJ2-5,TRBV7-2
CASTQQGYGYTF,12,TRBJ1-2,TRBV6-5
CSVETQGNTEAFF,13,TRBJ1-1,TRBV29-1
CAWSVRAYEQFF,12,TRBJ2-1,TRBV30
CAWRTGSLSNEAFF,14,TRBJ1-1,TRBV30
CASSSLGGETQYF,13,TRBJ2-5,TRBV27